In its sample, the clone carrying this TCR beta chain was seen a few times. Original analysis: Estimates of nucleated cell counts were drawn from the amplification of reference gene primers. Profiled with immunoSEQ multiplex PCR; TCRdb holds only in-frame clones, not every one. That table gives V, J and clone size, and the DNA gave D and trimming. The table shows about 58,000 clones, with around 85% occurring only once. This sample was included in a study of blood T cell repertoires in COVID-19. The overall study: From the United States, Italy and Spain came samples of acute and convalescent COVID-19. PBMCs, B-cell-depleted T cells, or T cells provided the cDNA or gDNA that made up the material.

V lost 3 bases, J lost 6 bases, and 7 bases lay in between. Germline V gives CDR1 SGHKS, CDR2 YYEKEE (reference sequence). The CDR3 sequence is 12 residues long. Material: peripheral blood. The rearrangement links TRBV5-5 to TRBJ2-1; D might be TRBD2 (5 bases). The source of this sequence is a human donor in a cohort sampled during active COVID-19. CDR3 region: CASSSSSNEQFF. Here the CDR3 DNA reads TGTGCCAGCAGCTCTAGCAGCAATGAGCAGTTCTTC. The variable domain in full, with the rest retrieved from reference TRBV5-5 and TRBJ2-1, is DAGVTQSPTHLIKTRGQQVTLRCSPISGHKSVSWYQQVLGQGPQFIFQYYEKEERGRGNFPDRFSARQFPNYSSELNVNALLLGDSALYLCASSSSSNEQFFGPGTRLTVL.